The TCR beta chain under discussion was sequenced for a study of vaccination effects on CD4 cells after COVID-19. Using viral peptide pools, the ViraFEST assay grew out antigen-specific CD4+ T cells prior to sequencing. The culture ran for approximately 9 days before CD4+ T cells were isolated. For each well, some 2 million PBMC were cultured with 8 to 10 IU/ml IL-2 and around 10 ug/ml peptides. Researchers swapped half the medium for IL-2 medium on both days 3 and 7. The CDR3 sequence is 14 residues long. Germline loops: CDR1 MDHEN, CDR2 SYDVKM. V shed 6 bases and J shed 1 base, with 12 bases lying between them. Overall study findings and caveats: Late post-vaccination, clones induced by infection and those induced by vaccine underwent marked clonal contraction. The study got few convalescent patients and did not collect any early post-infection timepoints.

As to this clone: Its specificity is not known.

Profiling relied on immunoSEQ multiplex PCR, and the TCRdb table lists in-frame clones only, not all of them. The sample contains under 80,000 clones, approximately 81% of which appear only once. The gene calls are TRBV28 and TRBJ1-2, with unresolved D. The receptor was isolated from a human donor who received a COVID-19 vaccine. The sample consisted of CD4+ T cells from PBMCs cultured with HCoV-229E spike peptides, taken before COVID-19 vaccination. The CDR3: CASRPGSYNYGYTF. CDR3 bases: TGTGCCAGCAGGCCGGGATCCTATAACTATGGCTACACCTTC.